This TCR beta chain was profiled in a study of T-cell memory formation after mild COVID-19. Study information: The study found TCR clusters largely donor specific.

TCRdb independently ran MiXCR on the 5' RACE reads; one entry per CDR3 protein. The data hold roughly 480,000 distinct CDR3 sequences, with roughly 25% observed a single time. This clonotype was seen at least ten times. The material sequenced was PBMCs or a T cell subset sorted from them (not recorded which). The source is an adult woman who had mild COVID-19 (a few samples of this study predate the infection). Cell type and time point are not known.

CDR3 in DNA: TGCAGTGCTACGACAGAGAACGGGAGGAGGGCTTTCTTT. This translates into CSATTENGRRAFF. The chain links TRBV20-1 to TRBJ1-1, with D perhaps matching TRBD1 (5 bases). Trimming removed 4 bases from V and 11 bases from J, with 20 bases in between. The CDR3 covers 13 residues. Germline CDR1 reads DFQATT; CDR2 reads SNEGSKA (reference sequence).